The 10 T cell receptor beta chains below all came from one sample that was sequenced in a study of blood T cell repertoires in COVID-19. The table came from immunoSEQ multiplex PCR; TCRdb's copy has only in-frame clones and leaves some out. The profile shows roughly 190,000 clones, more than 70% of them singletons. The sequencing input was peripheral blood. The receptor set was obtained from a woman in her fifties or sixties with acute or convalescent COVID-19.

The chain combines TRBV29-1 with TRBJ2-1; D may be TRBD2 (5 bases). The CDR3 covers 12 residues. Trimming left V 4 bases short and J 7 bases short, with 11 bases between. Germline V gene data show CDR1 as SQVTM and CDR2 as ANQGSEA. The CDR3 is CSVVVRRNEQFF. CDR3 nucleotide sequence: TGCAGCGTTGTGGTGAGGAGGAATGAGCAGTTCTTC.

The chain's CDR3 is CASSPSTGNEKLFF. CDR3 DNA: TGTGCCAGCTCGCCTTCAACGGGAAATGAAAAACTGTTTTTT. This rearrangement joins TRBV18 to TRBJ1-4; D call uncertain. Germline-derived CDR1 and CDR2 are KGHSH and LQKENI. There are 14 residues in the CDR3. Trimming took off 6 bases at V and 5 bases at J, with 13 bases between the two ends.

This clone turned up a few times. The CDR3 DNA follows: TGTGCCAGCGGACATTCCGAGCCGGCCCAGCATTTT. It is translated as CASGHSEPAQHF. The V and J genes are TRBV6-1 and TRBJ1-5, with D possibly matching TRBD1 (5 bases). Germline V lookup: CDR1 MNHNS, CDR2 SASEGT. The CDR3 totals 12 residues. V was shortened by 8 bases and J by 11 bases, with 16 bases between the two germline ends.

The chain joins TRBV28 to TRBJ1-6; tentatively, D is TRBD1 (6 bases). The CDR3 is 15 residues long. Germline values: CDR1 MDHEN, CDR2 SYDVKM. Between the trimmed V and J ends, which lost 6 bases and 7 bases, there was a span of 16 bases. This CDR3 is CASRPTGQANSPLHF. For the CDR3, the DNA is TGTGCCAGCAGACCCACAGGGCAAGCGAATTCACCCCTCCACTTT.

V gene TRBV29-1 combines with J gene TRBJ2-1; 8 bases are a match to TRBD2. This CDR3 is built from 14 residues. CDR1 and CDR2 from the germline V gene are SQVTM and ANQGSEA. J gave up 5 bases and V 4 bases, and 7 bases lay outside the gene matches. The DNA of the CDR3 is TGCAGCGTTGCTAGCGGGTTAAAGGACAATGAGCAGTTCTTC. Protein product: CSVASGLKDNEQFF.

J is TRBJ2-1 and V is TRBV5-1; TRBD2 matches 12 bases. From germline, CDR1 is SGHRS and CDR2 YFSETQ. CDR3 length: 15 amino acids. V lost 2 bases and J lost 8; bases outside the gene matches: 5. The CDR3 DNA reads as TGCGCCAGCAGCTTATCTAGCGGGAGGGCCGATGAGCAGTTCTTC. It translates to CASSLSSGRADEQFF.

V usage is TRBV21-1 and J usage is TRBJ2-7; the listed D gene, TRBD2, was not tested against the DNA. TRBV21-1 is annotated as a pseudogene. The length of the CDR3 is 17 residues. The CDR3 DNA follows: TGTGCCAGCAGCAAATCTAGCGGGAGGCCCAGCTCCTACGAGCAGTACGTC. Its translation: CASSKSSGRPSSYEQYV.

The chain couples TRBV7-9 to TRBJ1-6; 9 bases match TRBD1. This CDR3 has 15 residues. Trimming took 5 bases from V and 7 from J; bases not matched to a gene: 6. Germline lookup yields CDR1 SEHNR and CDR2 FQNEAQ (reference sequence). The CDR3 DNA is TGTGCCAGCAGCCCCAGACAGGGGGACAATTCACCCCTCCACTTT. Its translation is CASSPRQGDNSPLHF.

The chain is built from TRBV2 and TRBJ2-1; 7 bases fit TRBD1. This CDR3 has 11 residues. V lost 7 bases and J lost 12; bases outside the gene matches: 6. Germline values: CDR1 SNHLY, CDR2 FYNNEI. In nucleotides, the CDR3 is TGTGCCAGCATAGGGGGCAGAGGGCAGTTCTTC. This codes for CASIGGRGQFF.

The chain carries TRBV24-1 and TRBJ2-3; TRBD2 matches 7 bases. CDR3 length: 16 residues. Germline assignment: CDR1 KGHDR and CDR2 SFDVKD. V shed 2 bases and J 3 bases; nucleotides not matched to a gene: 7. CDR3 sequence: CATSDSSGGTTDTQYF. The CDR3 DNA reads TGTGCCACCAGTGATTCATCGGGGGGAACGACAGATACGCAGTATTTT.